The next 9 T cell receptor beta chains were all read from a single sample in a study of cytomegalovirus exposure and HLA in healthy donors. Researchers ran the PCR with 60 Vbeta and 13 Jbeta primers. The method was immunoSEQ multiplex PCR; TCRdb's version includes in-frame clones alone and lacks a portion of them. Its table lists about 150,000 clones. The sequenced sample was PBMCs. These receptors all stem from a woman aged 45-65 years in good health and CMV-seronegative.

The V and J genes are TRBV19 and TRBJ2-3; the D is unclear. The CDR3 consists of 14 residues. CDR1 is LNHDA, CDR2 SQIVND, per germline (reference sequence). V was clipped by 5 bases and J by 0 bases, with 9 bases between them. The CDR3 reads CASSSWASTDTQYF. CDR3 coding DNA: TGTGCCAGTAGTTCTTGGGCTAGCACAGATACGCAGTATTTT. Using reference TRBV19 and TRBJ2-3 for the parts outside the CDR3, the full variable domain is DGGITQSPKYLFRKEGQNVTLSCEQNLNHDAMYWYRQDPGQGLRLIYYSQIVNDFQKGDIAEGYSVSREKKESFPLTVTSAQKNPTAFYLCASSSWASTDTQYFGPGTRLTVL.

The chain uses TRBV6-1 and TRBJ2-7; weak D call: TRBD1 (6 bases). This CDR3 contains 15 residues. Trimming shortened V by 4 bases and J by 5 bases, and 18 bases separated the two germline ends. In germline, CDR1 is MNHNS, CDR2 SASEGT. CDR3 region: CASSGETGSWDEQYF. In DNA, the CDR3 is TGTGCCAGCAGTGGAGAGACAGGATCTTGGGACGAGCAGTACTTC.

The V and J genes are TRBV6-5 and TRBJ1-1; D might be TRBD1 (6 bases). The V end lost 4 bases, the J end lost 10 bases, and 16 bases lay between the germline ends. The germline V gene encodes CDR1 MNHEY and CDR2 SVGAGI. The CDR3 has 13 amino acids. The CDR3 loop reads CASSFPGGGTAFF. In nucleotides, the CDR3 is TGTGCCAGCAGTTTCCCCGGGGGGGGCACAGCTTTCTTT.

J is TRBJ1-2 and V is TRBV19, with 8 bases lining up with TRBD1. The germline CDR1 and CDR2 sequences are LNHDA and SQIVND (reference sequence). The CDR3 is 15 amino acids. The V gene end was trimmed by 3 bases and the J gene end by 4 bases; junction bases not matched to a gene: 7. The CDR3 protein is CASSIGGRGLYGYTF. CDR3 coding DNA: TGTGCCAGTAGTATCGGCGGCAGGGGGCTCTATGGCTACACCTTC.

CDR3 loop: CASSLERGSGYTF. DNA for the CDR3: TGTGCCAGCAGCTTAGAGAGAGGGTCAGGCTACACCTTC. The chain combines TRBV11-2 with TRBJ1-2, with D unclear. There are 13 residues in the CDR3. Trimming stripped 0 bases from V and 8 bases from J, with 10 bases between. The germline V gene has CDR1 SGHAT and CDR2 FQNNGV. Based on the CDR3 plus reference TRBV11-2 and TRBJ1-2, the full variable domain is EAGVAQSPRYKIIEKRQSVAFWCNPISGHATLYWYQQILGQGPKLLIQFQNNGVVDDSQLPKDRFSAERLKGVDSTLKIQPAKLEDSAVYLCASSLERGSGYTFGSGTRLTVV.

CDR3 nucleotides: TGTGCCAGTAGTAGAAACCGGGACAATGACTATGGCTACACCTTC. Encoded protein: CASSRNRDNDYGYTF. The chain couples TRBV19 to TRBJ1-2, with TRBD1 as a possible D gene (6 bases). Trimming cost V 4 bases and J 3 bases, with 15 bases left between them. CDR1 and CDR2 (germline): LNHDA, SQIVND (reference sequence). This CDR3 comprises 15 residues.

The chain is built from TRBV28 and TRBJ2-1; 7 bases fit TRBD1. The CDR3 contains 17 residues. V lost 1 base and J lost 7; bases outside the gene matches: 13. Germline values: CDR1 MDHEN, CDR2 SYDVKM. This chain's CDR3 is CASSLLQSRGRENEQFF. CDR3 nucleotide sequence: TGTGCCAGCAGTTTATTACAGTCCAGGGGGAGAGAGAATGAGCAGTTCTTC.

The J gene is TRBJ2-7, the V gene TRBV7-9, with 9 bases fitting TRBD1. Unmatched junction bases numbered 5, after V lost 2 bases and J lost 3 bases. CDR3 length: 15 amino acids. Germline V gene data show CDR1 as SEHNR and CDR2 as FQNEAQ (reference sequence). The CDR3 coding sequence is TGTGCCAGCAGCTTAATCGGGACAGGGAACTACGAGCAGTACTTC. Its protein product is CASSLIGTGNYEQYF.

J is TRBJ2-5 and V is TRBV7-9, with 7 bases lining up with TRBD1. Germline values: CDR1 SEHNR, CDR2 FQNEAQ (reference sequence). V lost 3 bases, J lost 1 base, and 14 bases stayed unmatched. The CDR3 covers 18 residues. The CDR3: CASSFSRGNLRPQETQYF. The CDR3 DNA follows: TGTGCCAGCAGCTTTAGCAGGGGGAACTTACGACCCCAAGAGACCCAGTACTTC. The full variable domain, rest sourced from reference TRBV7-9 and TRBJ2-5, is DTGVSQNPRHKITKRGQNVTFRCDPISEHNRLYWYRQTLGQGPEFLTYFQNEAQLEKSRLLSDRFSAERPKGSFSTLEIQRTEQGDSAMYLCASSFSRGNLRPQETQYFGPGTRLLVL.